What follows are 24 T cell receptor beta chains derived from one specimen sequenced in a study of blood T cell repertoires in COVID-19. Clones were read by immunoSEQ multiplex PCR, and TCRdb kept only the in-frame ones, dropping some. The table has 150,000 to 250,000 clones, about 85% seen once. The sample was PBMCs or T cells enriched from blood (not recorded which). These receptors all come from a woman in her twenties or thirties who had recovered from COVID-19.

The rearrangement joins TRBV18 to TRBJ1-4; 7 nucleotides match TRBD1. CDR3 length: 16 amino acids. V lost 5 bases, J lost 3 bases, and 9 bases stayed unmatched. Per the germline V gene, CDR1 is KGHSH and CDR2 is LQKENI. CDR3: CASSALTGWANEKLFF. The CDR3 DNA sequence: TGTGCCAGCTCAGCCTTGACAGGGTGGGCTAATGAAAAACTGTTTTTT.

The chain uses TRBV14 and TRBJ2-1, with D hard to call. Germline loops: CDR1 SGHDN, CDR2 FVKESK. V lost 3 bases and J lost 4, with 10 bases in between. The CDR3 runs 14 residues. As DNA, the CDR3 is TGTGCCAGCAGCCATGTCGGGTTGTACAATGAGCAGTTCTTC. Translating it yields CASSHVGLYNEQFF.

In DNA, the CDR3 is TGCGCCAGCAGCCAAGTGGCGGGGAACACAGATACGCAGTATTTT. It yields the protein CASSQVAGNTDTQYF. The J gene is TRBJ2-3, the V gene TRBV4-3; D may be TRBD2 (6 bases). In germline, CDR1 is LGHNA, CDR2 YSLEER. CDR3 size: 15 residues. V was pared by 1 base and J by 2 bases, with 10 bases between.

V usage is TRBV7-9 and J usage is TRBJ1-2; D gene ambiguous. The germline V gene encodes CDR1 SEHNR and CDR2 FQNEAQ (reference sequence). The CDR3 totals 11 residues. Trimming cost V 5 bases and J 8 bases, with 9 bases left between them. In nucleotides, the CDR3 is TGTGCCAGCAGCGCACGCAGGGGCTACACCTTC. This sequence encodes CASSARRGYTF.

The CDR3 sequence: CASSQADRAYGYTF. The CDR3 DNA follows: TGTGCCAGCAGCCAAGCGGACAGGGCGTATGGCTACACCTTC. The chain carries TRBV14 and TRBJ1-2; 8 nucleotides align to TRBD1. The CDR3 consists of 14 residues. J lost 5 bases, V lost 1 base, and 3 bases had no gene match. CDR1 is SGHDN, CDR2 FVKESK, per germline.

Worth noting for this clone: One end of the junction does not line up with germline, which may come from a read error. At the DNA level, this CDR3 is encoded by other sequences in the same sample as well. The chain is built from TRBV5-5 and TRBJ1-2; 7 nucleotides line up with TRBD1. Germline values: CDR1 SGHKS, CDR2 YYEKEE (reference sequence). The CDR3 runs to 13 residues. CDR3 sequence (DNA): TGTGCCAGCAGCTTACAGGGGAACTATGGTTACACCTTC. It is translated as CASSLQGNYGYTF.

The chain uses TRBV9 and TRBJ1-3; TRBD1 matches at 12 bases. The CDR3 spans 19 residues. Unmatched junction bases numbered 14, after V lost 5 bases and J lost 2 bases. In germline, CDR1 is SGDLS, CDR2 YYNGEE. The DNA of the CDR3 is TGTGCCAGCAGTCACCGGGACAGGGGGCTTCAAACTGCTGGAAACACCATATATTTT. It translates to CASSHRDRGLQTAGNTIYF.

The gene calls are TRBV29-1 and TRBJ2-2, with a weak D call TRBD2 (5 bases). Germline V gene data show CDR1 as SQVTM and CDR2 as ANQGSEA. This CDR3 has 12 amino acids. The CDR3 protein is CSAGPGEGELFF. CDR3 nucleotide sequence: TGCAGTGCAGGACCCGGGGAAGGGGAGCTGTTTTTT.

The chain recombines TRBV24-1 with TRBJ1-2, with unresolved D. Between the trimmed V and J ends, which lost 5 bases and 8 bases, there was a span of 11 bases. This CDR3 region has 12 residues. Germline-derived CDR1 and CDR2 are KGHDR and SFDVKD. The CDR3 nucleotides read TGTGCCACCAGTGCTGAGGATGAAGGCTACACCTTC. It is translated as CATSAEDEGYTF.

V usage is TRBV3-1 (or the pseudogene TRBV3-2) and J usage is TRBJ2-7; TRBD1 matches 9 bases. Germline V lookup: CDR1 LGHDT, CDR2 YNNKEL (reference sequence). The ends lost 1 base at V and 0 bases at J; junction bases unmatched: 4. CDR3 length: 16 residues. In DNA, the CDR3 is TGTGCCAGCAGCCAAGGGACAGGGGTTTCCTCCTACGAGCAGTACTTC. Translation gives CASSQGTGVSSYEQYF.

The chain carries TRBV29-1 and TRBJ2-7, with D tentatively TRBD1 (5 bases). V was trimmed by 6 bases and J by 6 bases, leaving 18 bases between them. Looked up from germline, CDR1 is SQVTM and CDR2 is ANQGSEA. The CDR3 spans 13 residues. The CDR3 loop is CSVAASGLGEQYF. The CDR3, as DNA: TGCAGCGTCGCCGCCTCAGGGCTCGGCGAGCAGTACTTC.

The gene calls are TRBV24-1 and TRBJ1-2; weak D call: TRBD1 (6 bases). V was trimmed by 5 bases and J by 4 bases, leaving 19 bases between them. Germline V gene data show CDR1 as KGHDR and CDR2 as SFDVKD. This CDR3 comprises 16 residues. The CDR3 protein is CATSGHPREGVYGYTF. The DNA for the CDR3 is TGTGCCACCAGTGGTCATCCCAGGGAGGGGGTCTATGGCTACACCTTC.

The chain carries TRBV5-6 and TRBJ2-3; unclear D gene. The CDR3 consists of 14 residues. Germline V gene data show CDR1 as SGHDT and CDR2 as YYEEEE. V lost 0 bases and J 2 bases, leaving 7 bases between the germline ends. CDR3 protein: CASSLGGHTDTQYF. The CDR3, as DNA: TGTGCCAGCAGCTTGGGCGGCCACACAGATACGCAGTATTTT.

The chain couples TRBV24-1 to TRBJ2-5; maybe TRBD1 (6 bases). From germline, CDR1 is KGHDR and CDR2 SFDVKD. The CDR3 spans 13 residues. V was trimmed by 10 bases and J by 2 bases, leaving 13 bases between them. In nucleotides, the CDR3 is TGTGCCACTAGCAACAGGGTTCAAGAGACCCAGTACTTC. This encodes CATSNRVQETQYF.

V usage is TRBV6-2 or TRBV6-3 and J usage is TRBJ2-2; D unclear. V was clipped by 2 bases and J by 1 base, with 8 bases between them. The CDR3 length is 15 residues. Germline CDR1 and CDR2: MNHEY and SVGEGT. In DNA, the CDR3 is TGTGCCAGCAGTTACGGCGGAGTGAACACCGGGGAGCTGTTTTTT. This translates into CASSYGGVNTGELFF.

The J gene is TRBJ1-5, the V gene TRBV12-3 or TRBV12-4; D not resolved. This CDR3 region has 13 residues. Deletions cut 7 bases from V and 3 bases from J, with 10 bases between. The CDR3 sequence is CASTRSLNQPQHF. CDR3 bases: TGTGCCAGCACCCGGAGCCTCAATCAGCCCCAGCATTTT.

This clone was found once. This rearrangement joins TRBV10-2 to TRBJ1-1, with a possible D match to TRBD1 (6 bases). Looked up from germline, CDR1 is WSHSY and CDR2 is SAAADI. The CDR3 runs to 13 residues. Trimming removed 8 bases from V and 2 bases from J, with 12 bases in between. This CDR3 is CASSSDRNTEAFF. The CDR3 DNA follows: TGCGCCAGCTCCTCGGACAGAAACACTGAAGCTTTCTTT.

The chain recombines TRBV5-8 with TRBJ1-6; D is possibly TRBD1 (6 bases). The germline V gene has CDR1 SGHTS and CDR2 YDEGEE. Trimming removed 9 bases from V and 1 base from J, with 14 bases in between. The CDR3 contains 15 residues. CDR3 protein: CATHGGASYNSPLHF. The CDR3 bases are TGTGCCACTCATGGGGGGGCGTCCTATAATTCACCCCTCCACTTT.

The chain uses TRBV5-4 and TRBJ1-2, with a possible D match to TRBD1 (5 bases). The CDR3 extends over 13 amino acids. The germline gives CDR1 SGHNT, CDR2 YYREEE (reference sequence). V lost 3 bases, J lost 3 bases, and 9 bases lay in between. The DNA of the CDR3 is TGTGCCAGCAGCTCCGGGGGTGACTATGGCTACACCTTC. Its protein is CASSSGGDYGYTF.

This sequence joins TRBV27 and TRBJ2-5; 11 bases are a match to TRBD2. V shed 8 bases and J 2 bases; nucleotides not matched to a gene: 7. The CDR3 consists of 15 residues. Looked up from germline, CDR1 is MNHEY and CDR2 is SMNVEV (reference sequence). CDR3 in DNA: TGTGCCAGCCGGATACTAGCGGGGGAACAAGAGACCCAGTACTTC. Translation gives CASRILAGEQETQYF.

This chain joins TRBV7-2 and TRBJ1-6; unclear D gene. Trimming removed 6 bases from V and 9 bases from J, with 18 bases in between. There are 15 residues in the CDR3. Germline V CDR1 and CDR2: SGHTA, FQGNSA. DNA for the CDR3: TGTGCCAGCAGGCAGGAAATTATAACGTCTTCACCCCTCCACTTT. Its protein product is CASRQEIITSSPLHF.

The CDR3 loop reads CASARGSNTEAFF. CDR3 bases: TGTGCCAGCGCCAGGGGGAGTAACACTGAAGCTTTCTTT. The rearrangement joins TRBV6-4 to TRBJ1-1; 7 nucleotides agree with TRBD1. The CDR3 contains 13 residues. The V gene end was trimmed by 8 bases and the J gene end by 2 bases; junction bases not matched to a gene: 5. Germline CDR1 reads MRHNA; CDR2 reads SNTAGT.

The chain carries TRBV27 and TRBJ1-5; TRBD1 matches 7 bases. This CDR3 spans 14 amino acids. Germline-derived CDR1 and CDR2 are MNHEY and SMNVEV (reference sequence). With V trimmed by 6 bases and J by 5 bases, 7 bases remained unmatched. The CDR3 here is CASRGTVRDQPQHF. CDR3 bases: TGTGCCAGCAGAGGGACAGTTCGTGATCAGCCCCAGCATTTT.

The CDR3 spells CASISGHFPGEAFF. As DNA, the CDR3 is TGTGCCAGCATCTCTGGGCATTTTCCGGGGGAAGCTTTCTTT. The V call is TRBV25-1, the J call TRBJ1-1; no definite D call. This CDR3 is 14 amino acids long. From germline, CDR1 is MGHDK and CDR2 SYGVNS. Trimming stripped 7 bases from V and 8 bases from J, with 20 bases between.